The present T cell receptor beta chain was sequenced within a study of spatial heterogeneity in lung cancer. Per the germline V gene, CDR1 is DFQATT and CDR2 is SNEGSKA (reference sequence). Between the trimmed V and J ends, which lost 1 base and 4 bases, there was a span of 22 bases. The CDR3 length is 17 residues. The sample's time point: sample taken at primary tumor resection. Tumor, nontumor lung or frozen PBMC supplied whole RNA that was sequenced unsorted. The donor population consisted of approximately 79 patients with untreated, early-stage non-small cell lung cancer. TCRdb analysed the 5' RACE reads with MiXCR anew, one entry per CDR3 protein. Among 45,000 to 65,000 distinct CDR3 sequences listed, over 5.5% were seen once.

The source material was PBMCs, sampled at surgery. The chain is built from TRBV20-1 and TRBJ2-5; TRBD1 or TRBD2 may be the D gene (5 bases each). This receptor was identified in a female donor with early-stage non-small cell lung cancer. The CDR3 DNA reads TGCAGTGCTAGAGGACGAGGGGCCTTAAACTCGGCAGAGACCCAGTACTTC. Its translation is CSARGRGALNSAETQYF.